A single sample gave rise to the 22 T cell receptor beta chains below, sequenced in a study of T cells in Graves' hyperthyroidism and ophthalmopathy (dated by TCRdb to the late 2010s). To prepare the library, multiplex PCR was applied. Sequencing was carried out with an Illumina HiSeq 2000. The TCR beta CDR3 regions were amplified from the RNA transcripts. A first-round RT-PCR of the TCR CDR3 used the HTBI primer set with the Qiagen OneStep RT-PCR kit. TCRdb reanalyzed the raw reads on its own, using fastp at Q25 for trimming and MiXCR for clone calling, and kept in-frame beta chains. Entries that share a CDR3 protein sequence are merged under the most common genes and DNA. A total of about 350,000 distinct CDR3 sequences appear in this sample, roughly 15% of them only once. Of the sample, roughly 33% falls within the top ten clones. Sample: blood. All receptors derive from a woman aged 40 to 49 with Graves' ophthalmopathy.

The sample holds many counts of this clonotype. This chain connects TRBV7-2 to TRBJ2-3; D may be TRBD1 or TRBD2 (5 bases each). Germline V gene lookup returns CDR1 SGHTA and CDR2 FQGNSA. The CDR3 totals 13 residues. V was pared by 8 bases and J by 4 bases, with 13 bases between. The CDR3 bases are TGTGCCAGCGGGGGATTGGAGGCAGATACGCAGTATTTT. This encodes CASGGLEADTQYF.

The V call is TRBV7-9, the J call TRBJ1-1; no definite D call. This CDR3 comprises 12 residues. Germline V CDR1 and CDR2: SEHNR, FQNEAQ (reference sequence). Trimming removed 5 bases from V and 7 bases from J, with 11 bases in between. The CDR3 coding sequence is TGTGCCAGCAGCCCCCAAATAGGTGAAGCTTTCTTT. Translated, it gives CASSPQIGEAFF.

This clonotype was seen repeatedly, ten times or more. This chain links TRBV7-9 with TRBJ2-1; 9 positions agree with TRBD2. The CDR3 runs 16 residues. V shed 6 bases, J shed 2 bases, and the junction held 8 bases outside the gene matches. Germline assignment: CDR1 SEHNR and CDR2 FQNEAQ (reference sequence). The CDR3 region has the DNA TGTGCCAGCAGGCCGACTAGCGGATGGACCTACAATGAGCAGTTCTTC. Translated, it gives CASRPTSGWTYNEQFF. The whole variable domain, remainder taken from reference TRBV7-9 and TRBJ2-1, is DTGVSQNPRHKITKRGQNVTFRCDPISEHNRLYWYRQTLGQGPEFLTYFQNEAQLEKSRLLSDRFSAERPKGSFSTLEIQRTEQGDSAMYLCASRPTSGWTYNEQFFGPGTRLTVL.

This clonotype was picked up a small number of times. This chain links TRBV3-1 with TRBJ1-2; 7 positions agree with TRBD1. The CDR3 length is 13 residues. CDR1 is LGHDT and CDR2 is YNNKEL in the germline V gene (reference sequence). The V segment lost 4 bases and the J segment 3 bases; nucleotides outside the gene matches: 2. The CDR3 coding sequence is TGTGCCAGCAGCCGACAGGGCGACTATGGCTACACCTTC. Its translation: CASSRQGDYGYTF.

The chain links TRBV20-1 to TRBJ1-4, with 9 bases fitting TRBD1. V shed 6 bases, J shed 0 bases, and the junction held 5 bases outside the gene matches. CDR1 and CDR2 from the germline V gene are DFQATT and SNEGSKA (reference sequence). CDR3 length: 15 residues. The CDR3 is CSANRGPATNEKLFF. The CDR3 region has the DNA TGCAGTGCAAACAGGGGGCCTGCAACTAATGAAAAACTGTTTTTT.

The chain carries TRBV7-8 and TRBJ2-7; 9 nucleotides line up with TRBD1. The CDR3 spans 15 residues. CDR1 is SGHVS, CDR2 FQNEAQ, per germline. The ends lost 4 bases at V and 1 base at J; junction bases unmatched: 5. Here the CDR3 DNA reads TGTGCCAGCAGCTCAACAGGGGGCGCATCCTACGAGCAGTACTTC. Protein: CASSSTGGASYEQYF.

The chain uses TRBV28 and TRBJ2-2, with D perhaps matching TRBD1 (5 bases). V was shortened by 6 bases and J by 2 bases, with 31 bases between the two germline ends. Germline CDR1 is MDHEN and CDR2 is SYDVKM. This CDR3 contains 21 residues. CDR3 residues: CASRGPLRKDFKKENTGELFF. The DNA for the CDR3 is TGTGCCAGCAGGGGGCCCCTTCGCAAGGATTTCAAGAAAGAAAACACCGGGGAGCTGTTTTTT.

A few counts support this clonotype. This sequence joins TRBV2 and TRBJ1-2; D is uncertain. Trimming left V 4 bases short and J 2 bases short, with 8 bases between. The CDR3 length is 13 residues. Germline CDR1 and CDR2: SNHLY and FYNNEI. DNA of the CDR3: TGTGCCAGCAGTGGTAGCCACAACTATGGCTACACCTTC. It yields the protein CASSGSHNYGYTF.

This clonotype was seen at least ten times. The chain links TRBV7-2 to TRBJ2-2; TRBD2 matches 7 bases. Germline V gene lookup returns CDR1 SGHTA and CDR2 FQGNSA. The ends lost 6 bases at V and 4 bases at J; junction bases unmatched: 14. CDR3 length: 17 residues. CDR3 nucleotides: TGTGCCAGCAGTTCTAGGCGGGGGACTTTGGTCACCGGGGAGCTGTTTTTT. Translated, it gives CASSSRRGTLVTGELFF.

J is TRBJ1-2 and V is TRBV27; 9 nucleotides match TRBD1. From germline, CDR1 is MNHEY and CDR2 SMNVEV (reference sequence). The CDR3 totals 17 residues. J gave up 4 bases and V 5 bases, and 14 bases lay outside the gene matches. The DNA of the CDR3 is TGTGCCAGCAGTCCAATACGACCACAGGGGGCCGCCTATGGCTACACCTTC. Its protein is CASSPIRPQGAAYGYTF.

J is TRBJ2-2 and V is TRBV9; D uncertain. The CDR3 is 15 residues long. The germline CDR1 and CDR2 sequences are SGDLS and YYNGEE. Deletions cut 0 bases from V and 1 base from J, with 7 bases between. The CDR3 region is CASSVGPMNTGELFF. CDR3 DNA: TGTGCCAGCAGCGTAGGCCCTATGAACACCGGGGAGCTGTTTTTT. The variable domain in full, completed from reference TRBV9 and TRBJ2-2, reads DSGVTQTPKHLITATGQRVTLRCSPRSGDLSVYWYQQSLDQGLQFLIQYYNGEERAKGNILERFSAQQFPDLHSELNLSSLELGDSALYFCASSVGPMNTGELFFGEGSRLTVL.

This clonotype showed up many times. The V and J genes are TRBV6-2 or TRBV6-3 and TRBJ2-2; the D is unclear. The CDR3 runs to 14 residues. Germline V gene lookup returns CDR1 MNHEY and CDR2 SVGEGT. Trimming took 5 bases from V and 0 from J, leaving 7 bases between them. The CDR3 is CASSRSANTGELFF. CDR3 nucleotide sequence: TGTGCCAGCAGTCGGTCCGCGAACACCGGGGAGCTGTTTTTT.

At least ten counts were recorded for this clonotype. The chain recombines TRBV5-1 with TRBJ1-6; D gene unclear. V gave up 5 bases and J gave up 0 bases, with 9 bases separating them. Germline-derived CDR1 and CDR2 are SGHRS and YFSETQ. This CDR3 is built from 15 residues. The CDR3 coding sequence is TGCGCCAGCAGGGGGAAGAGCTCCTATAATTCACCCCTCCACTTT. Encoded protein: CASRGKSSYNSPLHF.

V is TRBV4-1 and J is TRBJ2-3; 15 nucleotides line up with TRBD2. The CDR3 has 19 amino acids. V lost 3 bases, J lost 6 bases, and 13 bases stayed unmatched. CDR1 is MGHRA and CDR2 is YSYEKL in the germline V gene. CDR3 bases: TGCGCCAGCAGCCATAGGCCTGGGACTAGCGGGGGGTCAGCCGATACGCAGTATTTT. It is translated as CASSHRPGTSGGSADTQYF.

The rearrangement joins TRBV6-1 to TRBJ2-7; 7 positions agree with TRBD2. The CDR3 is 18 amino acids. Trimming cost V 6 bases and J 2 bases; bases outside gene matches: 19. Germline loops: CDR1 MNHNS, CDR2 SASEGT. The CDR3 loop is CASSRGTGKAGWTYEQYF. In DNA form, the CDR3 reads TGTGCCAGCAGCCGTGGGACCGGGAAAGCGGGATGGACCTACGAGCAGTACTTC.

This clonotype was counted only a few times. Being one base from a much bigger clone, this may be a read error. CDR3 in DNA: TGTACCAGCAGCCGGGCAGCGTCATATGGCTACACCTTC. Its translation is CTSSRAASYGYTF. The chain recombines TRBV3-1 with TRBJ1-2, with D unclear. CDR3 length: 13 amino acids. Germline-derived CDR1 and CDR2 are LGHDT and YNNKEL (reference sequence).

The V call is TRBV12-3 or TRBV12-4, the J call TRBJ2-1; 12 bases align to TRBD2. V dropped 6 bases and J dropped 6; count of bases not matched to a gene: 6. The CDR3 sequence is 15 residues long. CDR3 coding DNA: TGTGCCAGCAGGCGGACTAGCGGGAATGTCAATGAGCAGTTCTTC. Translated: CASRRTSGNVNEQFF.

This clonotype was detected ten times or more. The chain recombines TRBV20-1 with TRBJ2-7; either TRBD1 or TRBD2 may fit D (5 bases each). The germline V gene encodes CDR1 DFQATT and CDR2 SNEGSKA (reference sequence). V was shortened by 3 bases and J by 2 bases, with 20 bases between the two germline ends. The CDR3 loop spans 16 amino acids. The CDR3 spells CSAREVTGGSPYEQYF. The CDR3 DNA follows: TGCAGTGCTAGGGAGGTAACTGGGGGATCCCCCTACGAGCAGTACTTC.

This chain links TRBV5-1 with TRBJ2-3; the D is unclear. Germline V CDR1 and CDR2: SGHRS, YFSETQ. This CDR3 has 15 amino acids. V was pared by 1 base and J by 2 bases, with 11 bases between. The CDR3, as DNA: TGCGCCAGCAGCTTGATTACCGTCTCCACAGATACGCAGTATTTT. Protein product: CASSLITVSTDTQYF.

The chain couples TRBV6-1 to TRBJ1-6; TRBD1 might be the D (6 bases). The V end was cut by 7 bases, the J end by 9 bases, with 13 bases between. The CDR3 runs to 13 residues. Germline V CDR1 and CDR2: MNHNS, SASEGT. Here the CDR3 DNA reads TGTGCCAGCACCAGGGGACACCCTTCACCCCTCCACTTT. Amino acids: CASTRGHPSPLHF.

This clonotype was seen a few times. The J gene is TRBJ1-6, the V gene TRBV6-1; D may be TRBD1 (5 bases). CDR3 length equals 16 residues. CDR1 is MNHNS and CDR2 is SASEGT in the germline V gene. Trimming took off 6 bases at V and 0 bases at J, with 12 bases between the two ends. The CDR3 DNA follows: TGTGCCAGCAGGTCCGGGGCGAGCTCCTATAATTCACCCCTCCACTTT. It specifies CASRSGASSYNSPLHF.

This clonotype has at least ten counts. The J gene is TRBJ1-5, the V gene TRBV2; 9 positions agree with TRBD1. The CDR3 loop spans 14 amino acids. After removal of 4 bases from V and 5 bases from J, the junction contained 3 bases not matched to a gene. Germline CDR1 is SNHLY and CDR2 is FYNNEI. The CDR3 reads CASSGQGVYQPQHF. The CDR3 DNA follows: TGTGCCAGCAGTGGACAGGGGGTATATCAGCCCCAGCATTTT.